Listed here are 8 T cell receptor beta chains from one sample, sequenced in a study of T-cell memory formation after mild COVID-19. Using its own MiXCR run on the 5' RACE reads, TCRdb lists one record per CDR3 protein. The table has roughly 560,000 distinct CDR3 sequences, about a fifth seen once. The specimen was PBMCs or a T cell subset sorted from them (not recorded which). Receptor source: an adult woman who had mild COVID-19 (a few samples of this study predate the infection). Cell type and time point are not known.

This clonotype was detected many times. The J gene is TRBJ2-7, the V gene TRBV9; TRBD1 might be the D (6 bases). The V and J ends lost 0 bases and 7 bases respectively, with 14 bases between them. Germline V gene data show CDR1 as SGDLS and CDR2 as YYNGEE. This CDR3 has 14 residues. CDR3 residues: CASSVAHAGVEQYF. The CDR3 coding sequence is TGTGCCAGCAGCGTAGCTCATGCAGGGGTTGAGCAGTACTTC.

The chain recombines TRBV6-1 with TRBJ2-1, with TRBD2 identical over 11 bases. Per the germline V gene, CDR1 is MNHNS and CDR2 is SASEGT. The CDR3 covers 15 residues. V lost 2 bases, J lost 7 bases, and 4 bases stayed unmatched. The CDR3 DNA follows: TGTGCCAGCAGTGAACTAGCGGGAGGAGGAAATGAGCAGTTCTTC. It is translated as CASSELAGGGNEQFF.

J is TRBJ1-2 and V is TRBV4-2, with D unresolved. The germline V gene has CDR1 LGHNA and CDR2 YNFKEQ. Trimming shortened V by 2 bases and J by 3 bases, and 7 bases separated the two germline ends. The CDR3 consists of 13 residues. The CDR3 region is CASSQIFDYGYTF. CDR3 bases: TGTGCCAGCAGCCAAATATTCGACTATGGCTACACCTTC.

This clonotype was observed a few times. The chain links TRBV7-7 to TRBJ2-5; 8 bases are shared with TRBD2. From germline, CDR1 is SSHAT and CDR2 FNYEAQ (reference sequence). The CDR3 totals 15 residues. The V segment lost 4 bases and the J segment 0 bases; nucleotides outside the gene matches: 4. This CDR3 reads CASSSSGGYQETQYF. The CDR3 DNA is TGTGCCAGCAGCTCGAGCGGGGGCTACCAAGAGACCCAGTACTTC. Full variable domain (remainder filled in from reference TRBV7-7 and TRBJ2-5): GAGVSQSPRYKVTKRGQDVTLRCDPISSHATLYWYQQALGQGPEFLTYFNYEAQPDKSGLPSDRFSAERPEGSISTLTIQRTEQRDSAMYRCASSSSGGYQETQYFGPGTRLLVL.

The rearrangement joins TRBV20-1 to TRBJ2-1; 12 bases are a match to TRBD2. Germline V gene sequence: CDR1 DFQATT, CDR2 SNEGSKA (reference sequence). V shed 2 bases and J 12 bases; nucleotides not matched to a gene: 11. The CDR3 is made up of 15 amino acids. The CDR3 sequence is CSARLPSGRAGLQFF. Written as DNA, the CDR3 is TGCAGTGCTAGACTTCCTAGCGGGAGGGCCGGGTTGCAGTTCTTC.

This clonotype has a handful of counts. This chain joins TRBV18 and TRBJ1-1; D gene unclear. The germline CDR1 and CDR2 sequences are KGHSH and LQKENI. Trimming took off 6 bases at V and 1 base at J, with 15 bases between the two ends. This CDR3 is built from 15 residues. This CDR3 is CASSPSWARNTEAFF. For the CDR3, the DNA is TGTGCCAGCTCCCCGAGCTGGGCTCGGAACACTGAAGCTTTCTTT.

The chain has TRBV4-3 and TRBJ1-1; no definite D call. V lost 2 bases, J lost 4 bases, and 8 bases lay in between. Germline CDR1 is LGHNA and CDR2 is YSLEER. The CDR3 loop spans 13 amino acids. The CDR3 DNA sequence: TGCGCCAGCAGCCAATATCCGGGCACTGAAGCTTTCTTT. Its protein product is CASSQYPGTEAFF.

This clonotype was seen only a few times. CDR3 residues: CASSQRPIAGGIAYF. The CDR3 nucleotides are TGTGCCAGCAGCCAACGTCCTATAGCGGGAGGGATCGCGTACTTC. The chain has TRBV4-2 and TRBJ2-7; 11 bases are a match to TRBD2. The length of the CDR3 is 15 residues. Germline assignment: CDR1 LGHNA and CDR2 YNFKEQ. Trimming at V came to 2 bases and at J to 12 bases, leaving 12 bases not matched to a gene.